A single sample is the source of the 32 T cell receptor beta chains below, sequenced in a study of blood T cell repertoires in COVID-19. Data came from immunoSEQ multiplex PCR; TCRdb stores just in-frame clones and leaves some out. This table holds roughly 280,000 clones, approximately 86% found once. The specimen was peripheral blood. The receptors stem from a woman in her sixties with COVID-19, enrolled during active disease.

The V call is TRBV10-2, the J call TRBJ1-1; the D is unclear. With 5 bases removed from V and 11 bases from J, the gap between germline ends came to 15 bases. CDR3 length: 12 residues. In germline, CDR1 is WSHSY, CDR2 SAAADI. CDR3 region: CASSPIQVGAFF. The CDR3 region has the DNA TGCGCCAGCAGTCCGATCCAGGTCGGCGCTTTCTTT.

The J gene is TRBJ2-5, the V gene TRBV15; TRBD2 might be the D (6 bases). From germline, CDR1 is LNHNV and CDR2 YYDKDF (reference sequence). The CDR3 is 16 residues long. The V end lost 1 base, the J end lost 7 bases, and 19 bases lay between the germline ends. The CDR3 loop reads CATSRGGGTTLLTQYF. The CDR3 region has the DNA TGTGCCACCAGCAGAGGCGGAGGGACGACTCTGCTGACCCAGTACTTC.

The chain links TRBV7-9 to TRBJ1-1, with 11 bases lining up with TRBD1. The CDR3 extends over 15 amino acids. Unmatched junction bases numbered 8, after V lost 3 bases and J lost 8 bases. The germline V gene has CDR1 SEHNR and CDR2 FQNEAQ (reference sequence). This CDR3 is CASSLDGQGAFEAFF. The CDR3 DNA reads as TGTGCCAGCAGCTTGGATGGACAGGGGGCATTCGAAGCTTTCTTT.

This chain uses TRBV6-1 with TRBJ2-1; 13 nucleotides line up with TRBD2. This CDR3 is built from 18 residues. Germline CDR1 reads MNHNS; CDR2 reads SASEGT. V lost 3 bases to trimming and J lost 0 bases; unmatched junction nucleotides: 5. The CDR3 reads CASSEGLAGTSSYNEQFF. The CDR3 DNA reads TGTGCCAGCAGTGAGGGACTAGCGGGGACGAGCTCCTACAATGAGCAGTTCTTC.

This clone was seen once. The chain employs TRBV4-2 and TRBJ2-3, with 7 bases that match TRBD1. The junction had 9 bases not matched to a gene; V was cut back by 0 bases and J by 6 bases. CDR1 LGHNA and CDR2 YNFKEQ come from the germline V gene. This CDR3 has 16 amino acids. The CDR3 bases are TGTGCCAGCAGCCAAGATCTAGGGGGCGCGAGGGATACGCAGTATTTT. It codes for CASSQDLGGARDTQYF.

This chain links TRBV19 with TRBJ2-7; TRBD2 matches at 14 bases. V lost 5 bases, J lost 3 bases, and 9 bases stayed unmatched. The CDR3 has 17 residues. Germline assignment: CDR1 LNHDA and CDR2 SQIVND (reference sequence). CDR3 in DNA: TGTGCCAGTAGTCCCCGGACTAGCGGGAGGTTAAACTACGAGCAGTACTTC. It yields the protein CASSPRTSGRLNYEQYF.

The CDR3 DNA follows: TGCAGTGCTAGTTTAATAGCGGGACTCACAGATACGCAGTATTTT. Translated: CSASLIAGLTDTQYF. The V call is TRBV20-1, the J call TRBJ2-3; TRBD2 matches 8 bases. The V gene end was trimmed by 3 bases and the J gene end by 2 bases; junction bases not matched to a gene: 7. The CDR3 is made up of 15 amino acids. The germline gives CDR1 DFQATT, CDR2 SNEGSKA (reference sequence).

The genes are TRBV4-2 and TRBJ2-1; D is possibly TRBD2 (6 bases). CDR1 LGHNA and CDR2 YNFKEQ come from the germline V gene. Trimming removed 4 bases from V and 0 bases from J, with 13 bases in between. The CDR3 is made up of 16 amino acids. The DNA of the CDR3 is TGTGCCAGCAGCCGCGGGACTCCCGACTCCTACAATGAGCAGTTCTTC. It specifies CASSRGTPDSYNEQFF.

This clone was counted between two and nine times. The chain carries TRBV30 and TRBJ1-5; the match to TRBD1 covers 7 bases. Germline lookup yields CDR1 GTSNPN and CDR2 SVGIG (reference sequence). V trimming: 3 bases; J trimming: 3 bases; junction bases outside the gene matches: 17. This CDR3 has 18 amino acids. This chain's CDR3 is CAWSARTWDSRTNQPQHF. The CDR3 bases are TGTGCCTGGAGCGCCCGTACGTGGGACAGCCGAACCAATCAGCCCCAGCATTTT.

The rearrangement links TRBV2 to TRBJ2-2; 12 nucleotides align to TRBD1. Germline V CDR1 and CDR2: SNHLY, FYNNEI. The CDR3 totals 15 residues. Trimming took 6 bases from V and 5 from J; bases not matched to a gene: 4. The CDR3 region is CASREGQGATGELFF. The CDR3 DNA follows: TGTGCCAGCAGGGAGGGACAGGGGGCAACCGGGGAGCTGTTTTTT.

V usage is TRBV5-1 and J usage is TRBJ1-6; D is possibly TRBD1 (6 bases). The CDR3 has 16 residues. V lost 5 bases and J lost 0, with 12 bases in between. Germline V gene sequence: CDR1 SGHRS, CDR2 YFSETQ. CDR3 DNA sequence: TGCGCCAGCAGACGGCAGGGGAGCTCCTATAATTCACCCCTCCACTTT. Translation: CASRRQGSSYNSPLHF.

The CDR3 region is CASSLYRDTGTDTQYF. In DNA, the CDR3 is TGTGCCAGCAGCTTGTACCGGGACACCGGCACAGATACGCAGTATTTT. The chain employs TRBV7-8 and TRBJ2-3; D is perhaps TRBD1 (6 bases). In germline, CDR1 is SGHVS, CDR2 FQNEAQ. This CDR3 is built from 16 residues. Trimming left V 3 bases short and J 1 base short, with 14 bases between. The whole variable domain, remainder taken from reference TRBV7-8 and TRBJ2-3, is GAGVSQSPRYKVAKRGQDVALRCDPISGHVSLFWYQQALGQGPEFLTYFQNEAQLDKSGLPSDRFFAERPEGSVSTLKIQRTQQEDSAVYLCASSLYRDTGTDTQYFGPGTRLTVL.

The chain recombines TRBV14 with TRBJ1-2; D is unresolved. The CDR3 runs to 14 residues. Germline V gene lookup returns CDR1 SGHDN and CDR2 FVKESK. Deletions cut 3 bases from V and 7 bases from J, with 15 bases between. As DNA, the CDR3 is TGTGCCAGCAGCCATCAGCCCGGGTCCCTTGGCTACACCTTC. Amino acids: CASSHQPGSLGYTF. Combining the CDR3 with reference TRBV14 and TRBJ1-2 gives the whole variable domain EAGVTQFPSHSVIEKGQTVTLRCDPISGHDNLYWYRRVMGKEIKFLLHFVKESKQDESGMPNNRFLAERTGGTYSTLKVQPAELEDSGVYFCASSHQPGSLGYTFGSGTRLTVV.

This chain connects TRBV30 to TRBJ1-2; 10 bases match TRBD1. The CDR3 sequence is 15 residues long. After removal of 3 bases from V and 2 bases from J, the junction contained 6 bases not matched to a gene. Germline loops: CDR1 GTSNPN, CDR2 SVGIG (reference sequence). CDR3 in amino acids: CAWRGPGQGNYGYTF. CDR3 sequence (DNA): TGTGCCTGGAGGGGTCCGGGACAGGGGAACTATGGCTACACCTTC.

This clone came up once. The chain's CDR3 is CASSYSFGEQFF. For the CDR3, the DNA is TGTGCCAGCAGTTACTCTTTCGGTGAGCAGTTCTTC. V is TRBV6-2 or TRBV6-3 and J is TRBJ2-1; D not certain. The V end lost 0 bases, the J end lost 9 bases, and 6 bases lay between the germline ends. This CDR3 spans 12 amino acids. The germline V gene encodes CDR1 MNHEY and CDR2 SVGEGT.

This rearrangement joins TRBV7-9 to TRBJ1-2; no definite D call. From germline, CDR1 is SEHNR and CDR2 FQNEAQ (reference sequence). The V end was cut by 5 bases, the J end by 4 bases, with 23 bases between. The CDR3 contains 17 residues. This CDR3 reads CASSISPLVGVSYGYTF. The CDR3 region has the DNA TGTGCCAGCAGCATATCCCCTTTGGTCGGGGTTTCCTATGGCTACACCTTC. The variable domain in full, with the rest retrieved from reference TRBV7-9 and TRBJ1-2, is DTGVSQNPRHKITKRGQNVTFRCDPISEHNRLYWYRQTLGQGPEFLTYFQNEAQLEKSRLLSDRFSAERPKGSFSTLEIQRTEQGDSAMYLCASSISPLVGVSYGYTFGSGTRLTVV.

This chain links TRBV5-1 with TRBJ1-4, with unresolved D. The CDR3 is made up of 14 amino acids. V lost 3 bases and J lost 8, with 14 bases in between. The germline V gene has CDR1 SGHRS and CDR2 YFSETQ. Written as DNA, the CDR3 is TGCGCCAGCAGCTCCTTGGGCGACCGGGAAAAACTGTTTTTT. Translating gives CASSSLGDREKLFF.

The chain joins TRBV5-1 to TRBJ2-7; perhaps TRBD2 as D (6 bases). This CDR3 contains 17 residues. With 3 bases removed from V and 2 bases from J, the gap between germline ends came to 21 bases. Germline V gene lookup returns CDR1 SGHRS and CDR2 YFSETQ. The CDR3 DNA reads as TGCGCCAGCAGCTCTACCTCGACCGTTAGCGGTACCTACGAGCAGTACTTC. Its protein is CASSSTSTVSGTYEQYF.

This clone came up once. The chain has TRBV24-1 and TRBJ1-1; TRBD1 matches 9 bases. V lost 7 bases to trimming and J lost 5 bases; unmatched junction nucleotides: 4. CDR1 and CDR2 (germline): KGHDR, SFDVKD. This CDR3 spans 13 amino acids. The chain's CDR3 is CATRGQGRTEAFF. DNA of the CDR3: TGTGCCACCAGGGGACAGGGTAGGACTGAAGCTTTCTTT.

This clone has only one observation. The rearrangement uses TRBV5-8 and TRBJ2-7; TRBD1 aligns across 12 bases. Per the germline V gene, CDR1 is SGHTS and CDR2 is YDEGEE. The CDR3 contains 16 residues. Trimming at V came to 0 bases and at J to 6 bases, leaving 7 bases not matched to a gene. CDR3 amino acids: CASSLVAGTGGGEQYF. The CDR3 DNA sequence: TGTGCCAGCAGCTTGGTTGCCGGGACAGGGGGCGGCGAGCAGTACTTC.

The chain employs TRBV2 and TRBJ1-3, with 9 bases that match TRBD1. Unmatched junction bases numbered 3, after V lost 4 bases and J lost 8 bases. The CDR3 runs 13 residues. CDR1 SNHLY and CDR2 FYNNEI come from the germline V gene. This CDR3 is CASSGDRVYTIYF. As DNA, the CDR3 is TGTGCCAGCAGTGGGGACAGGGTATACACCATATATTTT.

There are a few counts of this clone. The chain employs TRBV2 and TRBJ2-7; D remains unclear. The CDR3 loop spans 14 amino acids. Germline V CDR1 and CDR2: SNHLY, FYNNEI. V dropped 7 bases and J dropped 0 bases, with 13 bases sitting between them. The CDR3 nucleotides are TGTGCCAGCATGGCAGGTGTAATCTCCTACGAGCAGTACTTC. It codes for CASMAGVISYEQYF. The full variable domain, with the rest looked up from reference TRBV2 and TRBJ2-7, is EPEVTQTPSHQVTQMGQEVILRCVPISNHLYFYWYRQILGQKVEFLVSFYNNEISEKSEIFDDQFSVERPDGSNFTLKIRSTKLEDSAMYFCASMAGVISYEQYFGPGTRLTVT.

The rearrangement uses TRBV6-5 and TRBJ2-7; TRBD1 is a possible D gene (6 bases). Germline V lookup: CDR1 MNHEY, CDR2 SVGAGI. The V gene lost 6 bases and the J gene lost 9 bases, with 18 bases spanning the gap. The CDR3 loop spans 13 amino acids. CDR3 sequence (DNA): TGTGCCAGCAGGCCAGGGGAGCTACGAGGGCAGTACTTC. Its protein is CASRPGELRGQYF.

The V and J genes are TRBV3-1 (or the pseudogene TRBV3-2) and TRBJ2-3; 12 bases agree with TRBD2. Germline assignment: CDR1 LGHDT and CDR2 YNNKEL (reference sequence). V shed 1 base and J 7 bases; nucleotides not matched to a gene: 3. There are 15 residues in the CDR3. The CDR3 sequence is CASSQGLAGVYTQYF. DNA of the CDR3: TGTGCCAGCAGCCAAGGACTAGCGGGGGTATATACGCAGTATTTT.

The chain combines TRBV5-4 with TRBJ2-3; 13 bases are a match to TRBD2. Germline CDR1 and CDR2: SGHNT and YYREEE (reference sequence). This CDR3 has 14 residues. The ends lost 4 bases at V and 6 bases at J; junction bases unmatched: 2. The CDR3, as DNA: TGTGCCAGCAGCCAGACTAGCGGGAGGGATACGCAGTATTTT. Amino acids: CASSQTSGRDTQYF. The whole variable domain, filled in from reference TRBV5-4 and TRBJ2-3, reads ETGVTQSPTHLIKTRGQQVTLRCSSQSGHNTVSWYQQALGQGPQFIFQYYREEENGRGNFPPRFSGLQFPNYSSELNVNALELDDSALYLCASSQTSGRDTQYFGPGTRLTVL.

The CDR3 sequence is CASSPQLQGAGGNTIYF. In DNA, the CDR3 is TGTGCCAGCTCACCACAACTTCAGGGGGCTGGAGGAAACACCATATATTTT. The chain uses TRBV18 and TRBJ1-3, with 8 bases that match TRBD1. The V and J ends lost 1 base and 4 bases, in that order; junction bases with no gene match: 9. The germline CDR1 and CDR2 sequences are KGHSH and LQKENI. CDR3 size: 17 residues.

V and J are TRBV15 and TRBJ2-5, with TRBD1 as a possible D gene (6 bases). The CDR3 spans 14 residues. The V and J ends lost 2 bases and 5 bases respectively, with 12 bases between them. CDR1 and CDR2 (germline): LNHNV, YYDKDF (reference sequence). The CDR3 DNA reads as TGTGCCACCAGCAGAAGGACCACAGGGGAGACCCAGTACTTC. Translating it yields CATSRRTTGETQYF. Full variable domain (rest looked up from reference TRBV15 and TRBJ2-5): DAMVIQNPRYQVTQFGKPVTLSCSQTLNHNVMYWYQQKSSQAPKLLFHYYDKDFNNEADTPDNFQSRRPNTSFCFLDIRSPGLGDTAMYLCATSRRTTGETQYFGPGTRLLVL.

The V and J genes are TRBV7-9 and TRBJ2-1; 7 bases align to TRBD2. The CDR3 length is 15 residues. Germline values: CDR1 SEHNR, CDR2 FQNEAQ (reference sequence). V shed 5 bases and J 5 bases; nucleotides not matched to a gene: 9. This CDR3 is CASSPSGILDNEQFF. The CDR3 DNA sequence: TGTGCCAGCAGCCCCAGCGGGATCCTCGACAATGAGCAGTTCTTC. Full variable domain (missing parts from reference TRBV7-9 and TRBJ2-1): DTGVSQNPRHKITKRGQNVTFRCDPISEHNRLYWYRQTLGQGPEFLTYFQNEAQLEKSRLLSDRFSAERPKGSFSTLEIQRTEQGDSAMYLCASSPSGILDNEQFFGPGTRLTVL.

This clone was detected once. The chain joins TRBV4-3 to TRBJ2-7, with 9 nucleotides matching TRBD2. Germline V gives CDR1 LGHNA, CDR2 YSLEER. This CDR3 has 14 amino acids. J lost 7 bases, V lost 1 base, and 5 bases had no gene match. CDR3 in amino acids: CASSQGTSALEQYF. CDR3 sequence (DNA): TGCGCCAGCAGCCAAGGGACTAGCGCCCTGGAGCAGTACTTC.

This clone appeared a single time. The V call is TRBV5-1, the J call TRBJ2-2; TRBD1 matches at 9 bases. The CDR3 loop spans 14 amino acids. Germline-derived CDR1 and CDR2 are SGHRS and YFSETQ. After removal of 4 bases from V and 7 bases from J, the junction contained 5 bases not matched to a gene. For the CDR3, the DNA is TGCGCCAGCAGCAGTGGACAGGGGCTCGGGGAGCTGTTTTTT. This translates into CASSSGQGLGELFF.

The chain is built from TRBV5-1 and TRBJ1-6, with 9 bases matching TRBD1. CDR1 and CDR2 (germline): SGHRS, YFSETQ. After removal of 4 bases from V and 7 bases from J, the junction contained 9 bases not matched to a gene. The CDR3 extends over 16 amino acids. The CDR3 is CASSPAGQGLNSPLHF. The DNA of the CDR3 is TGCGCCAGCAGCCCTGCGGGACAGGGTTTGAATTCACCCCTCCACTTT.

CDR3 loop: CASSPLRLAGNNEQFF. CDR3 nucleotides: TGTGCCAGTAGTCCCCTCCGACTAGCGGGGAACAATGAGCAGTTCTTC. V and J are TRBV19 and TRBJ2-1; 11 bases align to TRBD2. From germline, CDR1 is LNHDA and CDR2 SQIVND (reference sequence). J lost 5 bases, V lost 5 bases, and 8 bases had no gene match. The CDR3 sequence is 16 residues long.